Below, 18 T cell receptor beta chains from the same sample are listed, as sequenced in a study of blood T cells in healthy people across ages. The second PCR ran about 6 to 12 cycles with a sample-barcoded 5' primer and J-beta primers. One entry per CDR3 protein, called by TCRdb with MiXCR from the 5' RACE reads. The sample yields more than 750,000 distinct CDR3 sequences, almost 30% seen once. This same sample was also part of a study on T cells of mothers and their children.

Sample: blood. The receptors stem from a woman in her thirties or forties in good health.

This chain connects TRBV5-6 to TRBJ2-7; D is possibly TRBD2 (5 bases). The CDR3 consists of 16 residues. Trimming cost V 4 bases and J 2 bases, with 19 bases left between them. Germline CDR1 reads SGHDT; CDR2 reads YYEEEE. The CDR3 sequence is CASSRAGLSQTYEQYF. Here the CDR3 DNA reads TGTGCCAGCAGCCGAGCAGGACTCTCCCAAACCTACGAGCAGTACTTC.

CDR3: CASSPQPNQPQHF. CDR3 DNA: TGTGCCAGCAGTCCCCAACCTAATCAGCCCCAGCATTTT. This chain uses TRBV28 with TRBJ1-5; D is undetermined. Germline CDR1 is MDHEN and CDR2 is SYDVKM. Trimming took off 5 bases at V and 4 bases at J, with 9 bases between the two ends. The CDR3 loop spans 13 amino acids. Supplemented by reference TRBV28 and TRBJ1-5, the full variable domain reads DVKVTQSSRYLVKRTGEKVFLECVQDMDHENMFWYRQDPGLGLRLIYFSYDVKMKEKGDIPEGYSVSREKKERFSLILESASTNQTSMYLCASSPQPNQPQHFGDGTRLSIL.

Only a few counts were recorded for this clonotype. This rearrangement joins TRBV20-1 to TRBJ1-4, with D tentatively TRBD1 (5 bases). Germline CDR1 DFQATT, CDR2 SNEGSKA (reference sequence). V shed 0 bases and J shed 0 bases, with 17 bases lying between them. This CDR3 is 18 amino acids long. The CDR3 DNA reads as TGCAGTGCTAGAGACCAAATCGGGACTCCGTCAACTAATGAAAAACTGTTTTTT. It encodes CSARDQIGTPSTNEKLFF.

A few counts support this clonotype. The chain carries TRBV4-3 and TRBJ2-7; 7 bases map to TRBD1. V lost 4 bases and J lost 5; bases outside the gene matches: 17. The CDR3 has 17 amino acids. In germline, CDR1 is LGHNA, CDR2 YSLEER. Written as DNA, the CDR3 is TGCGCCAGCAGCCCGACCTACTCCCGGACAGGCACCCACGAGCAGTACTTC. This gives the protein CASSPTYSRTGTHEQYF.

V and J are TRBV20-1 and TRBJ1-5, with 7 bases matching TRBD1. The CDR3 length is 16 residues. CDR1 and CDR2 (germline): DFQATT, SNEGSKA (reference sequence). Losses at the gene ends were 3 bases for V and 4 bases for J; bases not matched to a gene: 12. In nucleotides, the CDR3 is TGCAGTGCTAGCGTGGGACAGCGGGTCTCAAATCAGCCCCAGCATTTT. The encoded protein is CSASVGQRVSNQPQHF.

The chain employs TRBV27 and TRBJ2-5; possibly TRBD1 for D (7 bases). The germline gives CDR1 MNHEY, CDR2 SMNVEV (reference sequence). The CDR3 sequence is 16 residues long. V lost 5 bases, J lost 3 bases, and 19 bases lay in between. The CDR3 coding sequence is TGTGCCAGCAGTCCTAGCCGCAGGGGGGCAAAAGAGACCCAGTACTTC. It is translated as CASSPSRRGAKETQYF.

The chain carries TRBV9 and TRBJ2-1; D uncertain. The closer fit of TRBJ2-7 to the DNA end suggests the J call may be wrong. CDR1 SGDLS and CDR2 YYNGEE come from the germline V gene. CDR3 length equals 16 residues. The CDR3 nucleotides read TGTGCCAGCAGCGTATATGCTTACGATTCCTACAATGAGCAGTACTTC. Amino acid sequence: CASSVYAYDSYNEQYF.

This clonotype was detected a few times. In DNA, the CDR3 is TGCAGTGCCCCGACAGGGAGGGAGAACCAGCCCCAGCATTTT. Amino acid sequence: CSAPTGRENQPQHF. This chain connects TRBV20-1 to TRBJ1-5; 7 bases match TRBD1. V dropped 6 bases and J dropped 7; count of bases not matched to a gene: 12. The CDR3 consists of 14 residues. Germline V CDR1 and CDR2: DFQATT, SNEGSKA (reference sequence).

Concerning this clonotype itself: This sequence may be a read error, since a much larger clone differs from it by one base. CDR3 nucleotide sequence: TGTGCCAGCAGCTTCAATAGGAACATTCAGTACTTC. Translating gives CASSFNRNIQYF. The rearrangement links TRBV28 to TRBJ2-4; D gene unclear. The germline CDR1 and CDR2 sequences are MDHEN and SYDVKM. CDR3 size: 12 residues. V shed 6 bases and J shed 7 bases, with 10 bases lying between them.

The chain is built from TRBV20-1 and TRBJ1-5; D is unresolved. This CDR3 region has 12 residues. Germline CDR1 reads DFQATT; CDR2 reads SNEGSKA (reference sequence). The CDR3: CSSVAGDQPQHF. The CDR3 DNA is TGCTCCTCCGTCGCGGGCGATCAGCCCCAGCATTTT.

This clonotype has more than one count but fewer than ten. This chain joins TRBV5-1 and TRBJ2-5; TRBD1 might be the D (5 bases). Looked up from germline, CDR1 is SGHRS and CDR2 is YFSETQ. The CDR3 totals 14 residues. Trimming removed 4 bases from V and 2 bases from J, with 12 bases in between. The CDR3: CASSERTYQETQYF. CDR3 DNA: TGCGCCAGCAGCGAAAGGACATATCAAGAGACCCAGTACTTC.

This clonotype was seen a few times. The V gene is TRBV28, the J gene TRBJ1-2; 9 positions match TRBD1. The junction had 4 bases not matched to a gene; V was cut back by 3 bases and J by 5 bases. Germline CDR1 is MDHEN and CDR2 is SYDVKM. This CDR3 contains 14 residues. Here the CDR3 reads CASSFSGQGYGYTF. CDR3 DNA sequence: TGTGCCAGCAGTTTCTCGGGACAGGGATATGGCTACACCTTC.

V and J are TRBV7-8 and TRBJ1-2; tentatively, D is TRBD1 (5 bases). CDR1 and CDR2 from the germline V gene are SGHVS and FQNEAQ. The V end was cut by 1 base, the J end by 7 bases, with 13 bases between. CDR3 length: 14 amino acids. The CDR3 DNA follows: TGTGCCAGCAGCTTAGGCCGGGGCGCTGGTGGCTACACCTTC. Its protein product is CASSLGRGAGGYTF.

The count of this clonotype is one. The chain couples TRBV7-9 to TRBJ1-1, with a weak D call TRBD1 (5 bases). This CDR3 contains 16 residues. V shed 1 base and J shed 3 bases, with 15 bases lying between them. CDR1 is SEHNR and CDR2 is FQNEAQ in the germline V gene (reference sequence). In DNA form, the CDR3 reads TGTGCCAGCAGCTTAGTAGCAGGCCGGGGGGACACTGAAGCTTTCTTT. It encodes CASSLVAGRGDTEAFF.

On this clonotype: This may arise from a read error, as a much more abundant clone is one base away. J is TRBJ2-1 and V is TRBV12-3 or TRBV12-4; 10 bases fit TRBD1. This CDR3 contains 15 residues. The CDR3 sequence is CASSGDRGASNEQCF. CDR3 sequence (DNA): TGTGCCAGCAGTGGGGACAGGGGTGCGAGCAATGAGCAGTGCTTC.

On this clonotype itself: At one boundary the junction diverges from the germline segment, which might be a read error. The CDR3 reads CVSSGLIVGDEQYF. As DNA, the CDR3 is TGTGTCAGCAGCGGACTTATTGTAGGCGACGAGCAGTACTTC. The chain recombines TRBV7-2 with TRBJ2-7, with TRBD2 as a possible D gene (5 bases). Germline-derived CDR1 and CDR2 are SGHTA and FQGNSA. The length of the CDR3 is 14 residues.

In its sample, this clonotype was seen a few times. The V call is TRBV28, the J call TRBJ1-2, with a possible D match to TRBD1 (6 bases). Trimming took off 8 bases at V and 4 bases at J, with 11 bases between the two ends. This CDR3 comprises 12 residues. Germline V gene data show CDR1 as MDHEN and CDR2 as SYDVKM. CDR3 in DNA: TGTGCCAGCGGTCCGGACAGCTATGGCTACACCTTC. Encoded protein: CASGPDSYGYTF.

About this clonotype itself: Since a much larger clone is just one base distant, this may be a read error. The chain links TRBV20-1 to TRBJ2-1; possible D gene TRBD1, 6 bases. In germline, CDR1 is DFQATT, CDR2 SNEGSKA (reference sequence). The CDR3 covers 14 residues. The ends were cut back, 0 bases at V and 4 bases at J, with 10 bases in the middle. The CDR3 is CSARDDRTYNEQFF. The CDR3 DNA follows: TGCAGTGCTAGAGATGACAGGACATACAATGAGCAGTTCTTC.